This is a list of T cell receptor beta chains from one sample in a study of T cell responses to AZD1222 COVID-19 vaccine. Data came from immunoSEQ multiplex PCR; TCRdb stores just in-frame clones and leaves some out. The table has 90,000 to 120,000 clones, approximately 90% seen once. The specimen comprised peripheral blood, sampled 28 days after the second AZD1222 dose. These receptors were taken from an adult who received the AZD1222 COVID-19 vaccine. Both conserved end residues are part of each CDR3. A D gene is named only where the DNA matches it firmly. The listing skips clone size in some rows; elsewhere it reads once, few, many or a size class.

v_gene	d_gene	abundance	j_gene	CDR3nt	CDR3aa
TRBV5-6	-	-	TRBJ1-1	TGTGCCAGCAGCTTTACGGTGAACACTGAAGCTTTCTTT	CASSFTVNTEAFF
TRBV27	-	once	TRBJ1-5	TGTGCCAGCAGCCCCCTTCTAAGGGGCAATCAGCCCCAGCATTTT	CASSPLLRGNQPQHF
TRBV28	TRBD1	-	TRBJ2-7	TGTGCCAGCAATTCTAACAGGGGGAATTCCTACGAGCAGTACTTC	CASNSNRGNSYEQYF
TRBV6-2/TRBV6-3	TRBD2	-	TRBJ2-1	TGTGCCAGCAGCCCGGGACTAGCGGGGGGGGAGCAGTTCTTC	CASSPGLAGGEQFF
TRBV28	-	-	TRBJ2-7	TGTGCCAGCAGTTCGGGACTTTACGAGCAGTACTTC	CASSSGLYEQYF
TRBV28	TRBD1	-	TRBJ2-6	TGTGCCAGCAGTTCGACAGGGACCGGGGCCAACGTCCTGACTTTC	CASSSTGTGANVLTF
TRBV5-3	-	-	TRBJ2-5	TGTGCCAGAAGCTCCCCCAAGGGGCCCCCCCAAGAGACCCAGTACTTC	CARSSPKGPPQETQYF
TRBV24-1	-	-	TRBJ1-6	TGTGCCACCAGTGCTAATTCACCCCTCCACTTT	CATSANSPLHF
TRBV5-1	-	-	TRBJ2-3	TGCGCCAGCAGCTTGGCTCCAGGGAGCACAGATACGCAGTATTTT	CASSLAPGSTDTQYF
TRBV9	TRBD1	-	TRBJ1-2	TGTGCCAGCAGCAAGGGACAGAACTGGGGCTATGGCTACACCTTC	CASSKGQNWGYGYTF
TRBV5-4	-	-	TRBJ1-1	TGTGCCAGCAGCTTGGAGCAGACAGAGAACACTGAAGCTTTCTTT	CASSLEQTENTEAFF
TRBV2	TRBD1	-	TRBJ1-6	TGTGCCAGCAGTTCTTCTCGGGACAGGGTTCTGAATTCACCCCTCCACTTT	CASSSSRDRVLNSPLHF
TRBV5-4	-	-	TRBJ1-1	TGTGCCAGCAGCTTGGGCAGCTTGAACACTGAAGCTTTCTTT	CASSLGSLNTEAFF
TRBV15	-	-	TRBJ2-7	TGTGCCACCAGCAGAGTAAGGAACAGGGTTTCCCCGGGGGAGCAGTACTTC	CATSRVRNRVSPGEQYF
TRBV6-5	-	-	TRBJ2-7	TGTGCCAGCAGCCACCCAACAGGAATCGCGCAGTACTTC	CASSHPTGIAQYF
TRBV27	-	few	TRBJ1-1	TGTGCCAGCAGTTTCCTACCACAGGGTACTGAAGCTTTCTTT	CASSFLPQGTEAFF
TRBV29-1	-	once	TRBJ2-7	TGCAGCGTTGAAGCTGGGAGTTCCTACGAGCAGTACTTC	CSVEAGSSYEQYF